These T cell receptor beta chains were read from a single sample in a study of blood T cell repertoires in COVID-19. Libraries were prepared by immunoSEQ multiplex PCR; TCRdb keeps only in-frame clonotypes and omits some of them. The table records fewer than 100,000 clones, 75% to 95% of them present only once. Sequencing input: peripheral blood. The source of these receptors is a woman of 80 years or more with acute or convalescent COVID-19. Both conserved end residues are part of each CDR3. D genes are given only for firm matches. Size tells how often a clone was seen (once, few, many) or the class of an expanded clone, and some rows leave it out.

NA TRBD1 TRBJ2-7 TRBV19 CASSIRDSYEQYF TGTGCCAGTAGTATTCGGGACAGCTACGAGCAGTACTTC
NA TRBD1 TRBJ2-7 TRBV24-1 CATSDADRNPYEQYF TGTGCCACCAGTGATGCGGACAGGAATCCCTACGAGCAGTACTTC
NA TRBD1 TRBJ1-5 TRBV15 CATSRDRDRGNQPQHF TGTGCCACCAGCAGAGACCGGGACAGGGGAAATCAGCCCCAGCATTTT
NA NA TRBJ2-7 TRBV7-3 CASSLGTGGYYEQYF TGTGCCAGCAGCCTTGGCACAGGAGGGTACTACGAGCAGTACTTC
NA TRBD1 TRBJ1-2 TRBV3-1/TRBV3-2 CASSHWGQGAEGYTF TGTGCCAGCAGCCACTGGGGACAGGGGGCGGAGGGCTACACCTTC
NA TRBD1 TRBJ2-1 TRBV4-1 CASSQNRGNEQFF TGCGCCAGCAGCCAAAACAGGGGCAATGAGCAGTTCTTC
NA TRBD1 TRBJ1-2 TRBV29-1 CSVEAQDRDNYGYTF TGCAGCGTTGAAGCCCAGGACAGGGACAACTATGGCTACACCTTC
NA TRBD1 TRBJ2-2 TRBV3-1/TRBV3-2 CASSGQETGELFF TGTGCCAGCAGCGGACAGGAAACCGGGGAGCTGTTTTTT
NA TRBD2 TRBJ2-1 TRBV6-5 CASRSPGLASNEQFF TGTGCCAGCAGAAGTCCGGGACTAGCGAGTAATGAGCAGTTCTTC
NA NA TRBJ1-2 TRBV7-9 CASSLARDRYTF TGTGCCAGCAGCTTAGCGCGGGACCGCTACACCTTC
NA NA TRBJ2-7 TRBV3-1/TRBV3-2 CASSQESSKYYEQYF TGTGCCAGCAGCCAAGAGTCAAGCAAATACTACGAGCAGTACTTC
NA NA TRBJ2-7 TRBV6-5 CASSYSEGTYEQYF TGTGCCAGCAGTTACTCGGAGGGAACCTACGAGCAGTACTTC
NA NA TRBJ1-6 TRBV9 CASSVSPNNSPLHF TGTGCCAGCAGCGTGTCCCCAAATAATTCACCCCTCCACTTT
NA NA TRBJ2-7 TRBV28 CASTSRGLVTEQYF TGTGCCAGCACAAGTAGGGGCTTGGTAACCGAGCAGTACTTC
NA TRBD1 TRBJ1-4 TRBV5-6 CASSLAGGTSATNEKLFF TGTGCCAGCAGCTTGGCAGGGGGGACTTCTGCAACTAATGAAAAACTGTTTTTT
NA TRBD1 TRBJ2-7 TRBV11-1 CASSRGQVVIDYEQYF TGTGCCAGCAGCCGTGGACAGGTCGTGATTGACTACGAGCAGTACTTC
NA TRBD2 TRBJ2-1 TRBV6-4 CASSDSLAGGPNEQFF TGTGCCAGCAGTGACTCACTAGCGGGAGGGCCCAATGAGCAGTTCTTC
once TRBD1 TRBJ1-5 TRBV10-3 CAIGGTGVNQPQHF TGTGCCATCGGAGGTACAGGGGTTAATCAGCCCCAGCATTTT
NA TRBD1 TRBJ2-1 TRBV7-9 CASSLSVGGTGYNEQFF TGTGCCAGCAGCTTATCCGTCGGTGGGACAGGGTACAATGAGCAGTTCTTC
NA NA TRBJ1-5 TRBV20-1 CSASRTEGNQPQHF TGCAGTGCTAGTAGGACTGAGGGCAATCAGCCCCAGCATTTT
NA TRBD1 TRBJ1-2 TRBV5-6 CASSPGTGHYGYTF TGTGCCAGCAGCCCAGGGACAGGGCACTATGGCTACACCTTC
few TRBD2 TRBJ2-1 TRBV19 CASSIGLALAYNEQFF TGTGCCAGTAGTATCGGACTAGCTCTGGCCTACAATGAGCAGTTCTTC
NA TRBD1 TRBJ1-1 TRBV15 CATSRVTGAEAFF TGTGCCACCAGCAGGGTTACAGGGGCTGAAGCTTTCTTT
NA NA TRBJ2-3 TRBV27 CASSSRPRAGGDTQYF TGTGCCAGCAGTTCGCGCCCTCGGGCAGGAGGAGATACGCAGTATTTT
NA TRBD1 TRBJ1-6 TRBV7-9 CASSRQGPSYNSPLHF TGTGCCAGCAGCAGACAGGGGCCGTCCTATAATTCACCCCTCCACTTT
NA TRBD1 TRBJ2-5 TRBV28 CASSPHRGLNQETQYF TGTGCCAGCAGTCCACACAGGGGGCTTAACCAAGAGACCCAGTACTTC
NA TRBD2 TRBJ2-7 TRBV6-5 CASSILAGGEQYF TGTGCCAGCAGTATACTAGCGGGTGGTGAGCAGTACTTC
once NA TRBJ2-5 TRBV6-2/TRBV6-3 CASSFNPADYHQETQYF TGTGCCAGCAGTTTCAACCCGGCAGACTACCATCAAGAGACCCAGTACTTC
NA TRBD1 TRBJ1-1 TRBV6-1 CASSESAQGAFRTEAFF TGTGCCAGCAGTGAATCCGCTCAGGGGGCGTTTAGGACTGAAGCTTTCTTT
NA NA TRBJ1-4 TRBV6-1 CVTAEGEKLFF TGTGTCACAGCAGAGGGAGAAAAACTGTTTTTT
NA TRBD1 TRBJ1-2 TRBV4-2 CASSQVDGTGARGYGYTF TGTGCCAGCAGCCAAGTTGACGGGACAGGGGCAAGAGGCTATGGCTACACCTTC
NA NA TRBJ1-2 TRBV29-1 CSVTGAGWYTF TGCAGCGTTACAGGCGCTGGATGGTACACCTTC
NA NA TRBJ1-2 TRBV15 CATSRETYGYTF TGTGCCACCAGCAGGGAGACCTATGGCTACACCTTC
NA NA TRBJ2-1 TRBV28 CASTKRRDNEQFF TGTGCCAGCACCAAGAGGAGGGACAATGAGCAGTTCTTC
NA NA TRBJ1-1 TRBV7-9 CASSVQQGNTEAFF TGTGCCAGCAGCGTACAACAGGGGAACACTGAAGCTTTCTTT
NA NA TRBJ2-5 TRBV19 CASSQRVQETQYF TGTGCCAGTAGTCAGCGGGTCCAAGAGACCCAGTACTTC
once NA TRBJ1-2 TRBV19 CASSIDGASNYGYTF TGTGCCAGTAGTATAGATGGGGCCAGTAACTATGGCTACACCTTC
NA TRBD2 TRBJ2-5 TRBV11-2 CASSLALAGALRETQYF TGTGCCAGCAGCTTAGCCCTAGCGGGGGCCCTTCGGGAGACCCAGTACTTC
NA NA TRBJ2-1 TRBV3-1/TRBV3-2 CASSRGIYNEQFF TGTGCCAGCAGCCGAGGGATCTACAATGAGCAGTTCTTC
NA NA TRBJ2-3 TRBV5-4 CASSLQGGSTDTQYF TGTGCCAGCAGCTTGCAAGGGGGAAGCACAGATACGCAGTATTTT
NA NA TRBJ2-1 TRBV5-1 CASSPGLSYNEQFF TGCGCCAGCAGCCCGGGACTCTCCTACAATGAGCAGTTCTTC
NA NA TRBJ1-2 TRBV2 CASTVTEFDYGYTF TGTGCCAGCACCGTAACAGAGTTCGACTATGGCTACACCTTC
once NA TRBJ1-1 TRBV5-1 CASSLVAGRKNTEAFF TGCGCCAGCAGCTTGGTGGCAGGGCGGAAGAACACTGAAGCTTTCTTT
NA NA TRBJ2-5 TRBV12-3/TRBV12-4 CASSSGFQETQYF TGTGCCAGCAGTTCGGGATTCCAAGAGACCCAGTACTTC
NA NA TRBJ1-6 TRBV18 CASSPTLDSPLHF TGTGCCAGCTCACCTACTCTTGATTCACCCCTCCACTTT
NA TRBD1 TRBJ2-7 TRBV4-2 CASSHDGQGPSEQYF TGTGCCAGCAGCCACGACGGACAGGGGCCCAGCGAGCAGTACTTC
NA TRBD1 TRBJ1-2 TRBV3-1/TRBV3-2 CASSQDRFRGGYTF TGTGCCAGCAGCCAGGACAGGTTCCGGGGTGGCTACACCTTC
NA TRBD1 TRBJ2-7 TRBV18 CASSLDRVGSEQYF TGTGCCAGCTCGTTAGACAGGGTTGGAAGCGAGCAGTACTTC
NA NA TRBJ2-2 TRBV5-8 CASSLEYGTNTGELFF TGTGCCAGCAGCTTGGAATACGGGACGAACACCGGGGAGCTGTTTTTT
NA TRBD1 TRBJ1-6 TRBV11-2 CASSLVRRTGVSPLHF TGTGCCAGCAGCTTAGTTCGAAGGACAGGGGTTTCACCCCTCCACTTT
NA NA TRBJ1-4 TRBV27 CASSSSGLSNEKLFF NA
NA NA TRBJ2-3 TRBV19 CASRAGFSDTQYF TGTGCCAGTAGAGCAGGGTTTTCGGATACGCAGTATTTT
NA NA TRBJ2-7 TRBV7-6 CASSLELSSYEQYF TGTGCCAGCAGCTTAGAGCTGAGCTCCTACGAGCAGTACTTC